The sequence of this T cell receptor beta chain was determined in a study of T cell responses to AZD1222 COVID-19 vaccine. Study findings and constraints: Vaccination with two AZD1222 doses was followed by a rise in Spike-specific TCR breadth and depth. Among spike-specific TCRs, nearly half reportedly target unmutated variant regions. Repertoire collection took place solely once the T cell response had peaked. Mostly white British, mostly female donors; authors suggested clonal diversity may be underestimated.

The table came from immunoSEQ multiplex PCR; TCRdb's copy has only in-frame clones and leaves some out. This sample has some 92,000 clones; roughly nine tenths occur once, and the top ten carry 7.5%. On this clone: Antigen specificity is unknown.

The receptor's source is an adult in good health. Here the sequenced sample was peripheral blood, taken on day 0 of AZD1222 vaccination.

The CDR3 region is CASSLQSQQGNSNQPQHF. Here the CDR3 DNA reads TGTGCCAGCTCACTTCAAAGCCAGCAGGGGAATAGCAATCAGCCCCAGCATTTT. The genes are TRBV18 and TRBJ1-5; maybe TRBD1 (6 bases). With 4 bases removed from V and 0 bases from J, the gap between germline ends came to 19 bases. The CDR3 spans 18 residues. Germline V gene sequence: CDR1 KGHSH, CDR2 LQKENI.